These 21 T cell receptor beta chains share one sample of origin, sequenced in a study of graft-versus-host responses after intestinal transplantation. These receptors' targets are unknown. The repertoire was sequenced with immunoSEQ multiplex PCR; TCRdb's copy has only in-frame clones and lacks some. Here the sample spans about 64,000 clones, roughly 90% being singletons. The sequences come from unstimulated CD8+ T cells sorted from spleen or lymph node cells, collected before transplant. The receptors here all came from a human donor who was the organ donor for an intestinal transplant.

The rearrangement links TRBV6-1 to TRBJ2-7; possibly TRBD2 for D (6 bases). CDR3 length: 15 residues. V was trimmed by 3 bases and J by 0 bases, leaving 12 bases between them. Germline loops: CDR1 MNHNS, CDR2 SASEGT. The CDR3 spells CASSEEGSGSYEQYF. CDR3 sequence (DNA): TGTGCCAGCAGTGAGGAGGGTTCCGGCTCCTACGAGCAGTACTTC.

The chain uses TRBV11-2 and TRBJ1-5, with D maybe TRBD1 (5 bases). The CDR3 is 15 residues long. The ends were cut back, 1 base at V and 6 bases at J, with 13 bases in the middle. Germline V gene data show CDR1 as SGHAT and CDR2 as FQNNGV. DNA for the CDR3: TGTGCCAGCAGCTTAGCCGGGGGGGGGACTCAGCCCCAGCATTTT. Protein sequence: CASSLAGGGTQPQHF.

The chain uses TRBV19 and TRBJ2-7; D perhaps matches TRBD1 (6 bases). The CDR3 spans 14 residues. Germline-derived CDR1 and CDR2 are LNHDA and SQIVND (reference sequence). Between the trimmed V and J ends, which lost 3 bases and 3 bases, there was a span of 12 bases. The CDR3 coding sequence is TGTGCCAGTAGTATTGGATGGGGGCTCTACGAGCAGTACTTC. Its translation is CASSIGWGLYEQYF.

V and J are TRBV7-3 and TRBJ2-1; 14 bases agree with TRBD2. This CDR3 region has 18 residues. The V and J ends lost 4 bases and 4 bases, in that order; junction bases with no gene match: 9. CDR1 SGHTA and CDR2 FQGTGA come from the germline V gene. The CDR3 reads CASSSHHRLAGGYNEQFF. The DNA for the CDR3 is TGTGCCAGCAGCTCCCACCACCGACTAGCGGGAGGGTACAATGAGCAGTTCTTC.

This clone was detected only a few times. V gene TRBV5-6 combines with J gene TRBJ1-2; 8 positions agree with TRBD1. The CDR3 contains 13 residues. The V gene end was trimmed by 0 bases and the J gene end by 7 bases; junction bases not matched to a gene: 2. Germline lookup yields CDR1 SGHDT and CDR2 YYEEEE. The CDR3 region is CASSLGQGSGYTF. CDR3 coding DNA: TGTGCCAGCAGCTTGGGACAGGGGTCTGGCTACACCTTC.

This chain links TRBV5-1 with TRBJ1-3; no reliable D call. This CDR3 is 15 amino acids long. Looked up from germline, CDR1 is SGHRS and CDR2 is YFSETQ. V lost 0 bases, J lost 0 bases, and 7 bases lay in between. The DNA of the CDR3 is TGCGCCAGCAGCTTGGAACCAGTCTCTGGAAACACCATATATTTT. Encoded protein: CASSLEPVSGNTIYF.

The chain combines TRBV27 with TRBJ2-2; TRBD1 matches 7 bases. The V and J ends lost 3 bases and 0 bases, in that order; junction bases with no gene match: 1. CDR3 size: 15 residues. The germline CDR1 and CDR2 sequences are MNHEY and SMNVEV (reference sequence). CDR3 sequence: CASSFGTANTGELFF. Here the CDR3 DNA reads TGTGCCAGCAGTTTCGGGACAGCGAACACCGGGGAGCTGTTTTTT.

The chain links TRBV9 to TRBJ2-1; D not certain. Looked up from germline, CDR1 is SGDLS and CDR2 is YYNGEE. V lost 0 bases and J 6 bases, leaving 13 bases between the germline ends. CDR3 length equals 15 residues. The CDR3 nucleotides read TGTGCCAGCAGCGTAGGCGCGGCTCCCTCCAATGAGCAGTTCTTC. Translated, it gives CASSVGAAPSNEQFF.

The chain has TRBV28 and TRBJ2-5; maybe TRBD2 (5 bases). The V end lost 2 bases, the J end lost 5 bases, and 15 bases lay between the germline ends. CDR1 is MDHEN, CDR2 SYDVKM, per germline. The CDR3 totals 15 residues. The CDR3 protein is CASSLLWETDETQYF. For the CDR3, the DNA is TGTGCCAGCAGTTTACTATGGGAGACTGATGAGACCCAGTACTTC.

In this sample, this clone turned up a few times. The rearrangement uses TRBV5-6 and TRBJ2-7, with D tentatively TRBD1 (6 bases). This CDR3 is built from 16 residues. The V end lost 5 bases, the J end lost 3 bases, and 21 bases lay between the germline ends. Germline values: CDR1 SGHDT, CDR2 YYEEEE. The CDR3 DNA is TGTGCCAGCAGTTATACCCCCGGGACACCTCACTACGAGCAGTACTTC. It translates to CASSYTPGTPHYEQYF. The full variable domain, in which reference TRBV5-6 and TRBJ2-7 provide the parts outside the CDR3, is DAGVTQSPTHLIKTRGQQVTLRCSPKSGHDTVSWYQQALGQGPQFIFQYYEEEERQRGNFPDRFSGHQFPNYSSELNVNALLLGDSALYLCASSYTPGTPHYEQYFGPGTRLTVT.

This sequence joins TRBV6-5 and TRBJ2-1, with 8 bases fitting TRBD2. The CDR3 is 15 amino acids. The V gene end was trimmed by 5 bases and the J gene end by 5 bases; junction bases not matched to a gene: 8. CDR1 and CDR2 (germline): MNHEY, SVGAGI. This CDR3 reads CASSPSGTRDNEQFF. The DNA of the CDR3 is TGTGCCAGCAGTCCCTCGGGGACTAGGGACAATGAGCAGTTCTTC.

The chain links TRBV2 to TRBJ2-5, with D tentatively TRBD2 (6 bases). Trimming cost V 10 bases and J 9 bases, with 24 bases left between them. CDR3 length: 14 residues. Germline V gene data show CDR1 as SNHLY and CDR2 as FYNNEI. The CDR3 spells CATEGGLAREAQYF. DNA of the CDR3: TGTGCCACCGAAGGCGGGCTAGCGCGCGAGGCCCAGTACTTC.

This clone has a single count. This sequence joins TRBV7-3 and TRBJ2-2, with 7 bases identical to TRBD2. This CDR3 comprises 17 residues. Germline V CDR1 and CDR2: SGHTA, FQGTGA. V shed 5 bases and J 6 bases; nucleotides not matched to a gene: 15. DNA for the CDR3: TGTGCCAGCAGCCCCTACCAGACTAGCACCGAGGCCGGGGAGCTGTTTTTT. Translating gives CASSPYQTSTEAGELFF.

The chain has TRBV10-1 and TRBJ2-7; D is uncertain. Looked up from germline, CDR1 is WNHNN and CDR2 is SYGVQD (reference sequence). CDR3 size: 13 residues. With 3 bases removed from V and 5 bases from J, the gap between germline ends came to 11 bases. CDR3 residues: CASSDPSYHEQYF. CDR3 nucleotides: TGCGCCAGCAGTGACCCTAGTTACCACGAGCAGTACTTC.

The chain combines TRBV5-6 with TRBJ1-5, with TRBD1 identical over 9 bases. V was pared by 4 bases and J by 3 bases, with 2 bases of the junction left unmatched. In germline, CDR1 is SGHDT, CDR2 YYEEEE. CDR3 size: 14 residues. This CDR3 reads CASSGQGLNQPQHF. CDR3 bases: TGTGCCAGCAGCGGACAGGGGCTCAATCAGCCCCAGCATTTT.

The rearrangement links TRBV5-1 to TRBJ2-5; D unclear. This CDR3 region has 11 residues. Germline values: CDR1 SGHRS, CDR2 YFSETQ. V was cut by 1 base and J by 7 bases, with 5 bases left in between. This CDR3 reads CASSLWATQYF. CDR3 bases: TGCGCCAGCAGCTTGTGGGCGACCCAGTACTTC.

The chain couples TRBV27 to TRBJ1-5, with 10 bases aligning to TRBD1. Germline assignment: CDR1 MNHEY and CDR2 SMNVEV (reference sequence). This CDR3 is 15 amino acids long. The junction had 3 bases not matched to a gene; V was cut back by 2 bases and J by 5 bases. DNA for the CDR3: TGTGCCAGCAGTTTAGCAGGGACAGGGGATCAGCCCCAGCATTTT. The encoded protein is CASSLAGTGDQPQHF.

J is TRBJ1-1 and V is TRBV6-1, with TRBD1 matching 7 bases. Germline V gene lookup returns CDR1 MNHNS and CDR2 SASEGT. The CDR3 extends over 14 amino acids. With V trimmed by 3 bases and J by 5 bases, 6 bases remained unmatched. In DNA, the CDR3 is TGTGCCAGCAGTGACGACAGGGAACTGACTGAAGCTTTCTTT. Its translation: CASSDDRELTEAFF.

The chain carries TRBV5-1 and TRBJ2-7, with D possibly matching TRBD1 (6 bases). In germline, CDR1 is SGHRS, CDR2 YFSETQ. V lost 3 bases and J lost 3, with 19 bases in between. This CDR3 has 16 amino acids. The CDR3 sequence: CASSWGLGANHYEQYF. The CDR3 coding sequence is TGCGCCAGCAGCTGGGGGCTGGGGGCCAACCACTACGAGCAGTACTTC.

This clone was seen only once. The chain couples TRBV10-3 to TRBJ1-5; 10 bases agree with TRBD1. J gave up 5 bases and V 3 bases, and 10 bases lay outside the gene matches. CDR1 is ENHRY, CDR2 SYGVKD, per germline. The CDR3 extends over 17 amino acids. The CDR3 coding sequence is TGTGCCATCAGTGACGGAGTTGGGACAGGGGCTGATCAGCCCCAGCATTTT. This translates into CAISDGVGTGADQPQHF.

CDR3 in amino acids: CASSFRDFYNEQFF. In nucleotides, the CDR3 is TGTGCCAGCAGTTTCCGGGACTTCTACAATGAGCAGTTCTTC. The rearrangement uses TRBV28 and TRBJ2-1, with D tentatively TRBD2 (6 bases). Looked up from germline, CDR1 is MDHEN and CDR2 is SYDVKM. V lost 3 bases to trimming and J lost 3 bases, with 9 bases between them. The CDR3 spans 14 residues.